This T cell receptor beta chain was found in a study of beta chain features in type 1 diabetes. Overall study results and limits: For Type 1 diabetes patients, all four CD4+ subsets carried TCRB CDR3s that were moderately but significantly shorter.

Via CD45RO/CCR7/CD25/CD127/CD95/CD27, cells of the CD4+ naive, central memory, regulatory and stem cell-like memory subsets were sorted. Looked up from germline, CDR1 is SGHAT and CDR2 is FQNNGV. Trimming took 5 bases from V and 7 from J; bases not matched to a gene: 17. CDR3 length equals 18 residues. This clone came up a few times. Its antigen is as yet unknown. Sequencing targeted expressed TCRB transcripts, as all isolated RNA had been reverse transcribed. Libraries were prepared by immunoSEQ multiplex PCR; TCRdb keeps only in-frame clonotypes and omits some of them. This sample has around 20,000 clones, with roughly 66% found just once.

The sequence derives from a man aged 18 to 29 with type 1 diabetes. Material for sequencing was Tregs from blood. V usage is TRBV11-2 and J usage is TRBJ1-6, with 7 positions matching TRBD1. For the CDR3, the DNA is TGTGCCAGCAGCATGAGGAGAACCGGGACAGTGAGAAATTCACCCCTCCACTTT. Translation gives CASSMRRTGTVRNSPLHF.